The 6 T cell receptor beta chains presented below share a single source sample, sequenced in a study of regulatory T cells in long-lasting Graves disease. Time point denoted: newly diagnosed GD, antithyroid drugs for less than 3 months. With RNA extracted from PBMCs as input, the TCR library was made. Library construction for TCR beta used iRepertoire HTBI primers and Arm-PCR of CDR3 regions. One entry per CDR3 protein results from TCRdb running MiXCR on the multiplex PCR reads. In the table there are about 530,000 distinct CDR3 sequences, roughly a sixth of which are singletons. The same sample was also studied in work on T cells in Graves' hyperthyroidism and ophthalmopathy.

The sequenced sample was peripheral blood mononuclear cells (PBMCs), obtained at new diagnosis, from a patient treated with antithyroid drugs. These TCRs come from a woman aged 35-60 years with Graves disease.

This clonotype was seen a few times. The chain joins TRBV28 to TRBJ1-5; D not certain. The CDR3 contains 13 residues. Trimming shortened V by 2 bases and J by 7 bases, and 9 bases separated the two germline ends. The germline gives CDR1 MDHEN, CDR2 SYDVKM. Here the CDR3 reads CASSLLGYQPQHF. In DNA, the CDR3 is TGTGCCAGCAGTTTACTGGGGTACCAGCCCCAGCATTTT.

Notes on this clonotype: A far larger clone is one nucleotide away, so this likely arose from a read error. The CDR3 nucleotides read TGTGCCAGCAGGGGACAGGGGATTCAGCCCCAGCATTTT. Residues: CASRGQGIQPQHF. The V gene is TRBV2, the J gene TRBJ1-5; TRBD1 matches at 10 bases. Per germline, CDR1 SNHLY and CDR2 FYNNEI. The V gene end was trimmed by 6 bases and the J gene end by 6 bases; junction bases not matched to a gene: 2. The CDR3 covers 13 residues.

This clonotype was observed a handful of times. In DNA, the CDR3 is TGTGCTAGCTCGACTAGCGGGGGAACCGGGGAGCTGTTTTTT. Its translation is CASSTSGGTGELFF. J is TRBJ2-2 and V is TRBV12-5, with 12 positions matching TRBD2. The CDR3 totals 14 residues. With 9 bases clipped from V and 5 bases from J, the junction kept 4 bases outside the gene matches. Germline CDR1 reads LGHNT; CDR2 reads FRNRAP.

This clonotype was counted ten times or more. This rearrangement joins TRBV20-1 to TRBJ1-1, with 7 bases matching TRBD1. Germline lookup yields CDR1 DFQATT and CDR2 SNEGSKA (reference sequence). CDR3 length equals 13 residues. V shed 8 bases, J shed 6 bases, and the junction held 12 bases outside the gene matches. Here the CDR3 reads CSKEGRTGAEAFF. CDR3 nucleotide sequence: TGCAGTAAAGAAGGACGTACAGGGGCTGAAGCTTTCTTT.

V gene TRBV18 combines with J gene TRBJ1-2; 9 bases match TRBD1. The germline V gene encodes CDR1 KGHSH and CDR2 LQKENI. The J segment lost 7 bases and the V segment lost 2 bases, leaving 8 bases of the junction unmatched. The CDR3 is made up of 15 amino acids. The CDR3 region has the DNA TGTGCCAGCTCACCATCTCTACAGGGGGCGCGTGGCTACACCTTC. It is translated as CASSPSLQGARGYTF.

This clonotype was picked up many times. The chain couples TRBV6-2 or TRBV6-3 to TRBJ2-1; TRBD1 is a possible D gene (7 bases). Germline V gives CDR1 MNHEY, CDR2 SVGEGT. This CDR3 contains 13 residues. Trimming removed 11 bases at V and 1 base at J, with 12 bases between. As DNA, the CDR3 is TGTGCCGCTGCGGGACAGTCCTACAATGAGCAGTTCTTC. Its translation is CAAAGQSYNEQFF.